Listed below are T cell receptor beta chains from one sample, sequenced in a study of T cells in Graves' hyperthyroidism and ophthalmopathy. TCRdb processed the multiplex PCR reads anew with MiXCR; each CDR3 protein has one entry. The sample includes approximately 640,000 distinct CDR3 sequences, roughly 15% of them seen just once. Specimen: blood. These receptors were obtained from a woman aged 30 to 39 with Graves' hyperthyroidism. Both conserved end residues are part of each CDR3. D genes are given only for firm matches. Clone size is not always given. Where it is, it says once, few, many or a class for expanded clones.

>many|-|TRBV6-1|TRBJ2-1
TGTGCCAGCAAGACAGGGTCGGGAGGTGAGCAGTTCTTC
CASKTGSGGEQFF
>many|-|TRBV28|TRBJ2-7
TGTGCCAGCAGTTTCGTTGGGCCGGGGTCCTACGAGCAGTACTTC
CASSFVGPGSYEQYF
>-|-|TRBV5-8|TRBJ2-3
TGTGCCAGCAGCTTGGGCAGTGAGAGGACAGATACGCAGTATTTT
CASSLGSERTDTQYF
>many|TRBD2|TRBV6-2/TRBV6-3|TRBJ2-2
TGTGCCAGCAGTTACTCGATTAGCGGGAGGGAGAACACCGGGGAGCTGTTTTTT
CASSYSISGRENTGELFF
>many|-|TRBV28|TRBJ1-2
TGTGCCAGCTACCAAGCACATCGGGGCTACACCTTC
CASYQAHRGYTF
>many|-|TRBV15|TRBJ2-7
TGTGCCACCAGCAGAGATGCCGGTAGGGAGGCAGGCTACGAGCAGTACTTC
CATSRDAGREAGYEQYF
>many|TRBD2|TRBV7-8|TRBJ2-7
TGTGCCAGCAGCTTAACTACGGCACGCGGGAGCTCCTACGAGCAGTACTTC
CASSLTTARGSSYEQYF
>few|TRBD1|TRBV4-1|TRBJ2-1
TGCGCCAGCAGCTTCGTTCAGGGGGTAAGCGGTGAGCAGTTCTTC
CASSFVQGVSGEQFF
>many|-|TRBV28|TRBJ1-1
TGTGCCAGCAGTTCCCGTACAGGGAGCGCTTTCTTT
CASSSRTGSAFF
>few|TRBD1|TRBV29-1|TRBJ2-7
TGCAGCGTTGAGGACAGGGGGCCCAACGAGCAGTACTTC
CSVEDRGPNEQYF
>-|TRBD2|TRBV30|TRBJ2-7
TGTGCCTGGAGTAGCGGGAGGTGGCAGTACTTC
CAWSSGRWQYF
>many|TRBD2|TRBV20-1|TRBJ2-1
TGCAGTGCTAGAGATAGCGGGAACCCCTACAATGAGCAGTTCTTC
CSARDSGNPYNEQFF
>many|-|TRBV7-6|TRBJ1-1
TGTGCCAGCAGCTCCCTCCCGGCAGTGAACACTGAAGCTTTCTTT
CASSSLPAVNTEAFF
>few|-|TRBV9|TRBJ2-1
TGTGCCAGCAGCGTAGGGGGGGCGTACAATGAGCAGTTCTTC
CASSVGGAYNEQFF
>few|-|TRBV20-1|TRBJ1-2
TGCAGTGCTAGCGCCCTAACTACTAACTATGGCTACACCTTC
CSASALTTNYGYTF
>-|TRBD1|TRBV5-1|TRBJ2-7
TGCGCCAGCAGCTTTGGGACAGGGAGCTACGCGCAGTACTTC
CASSFGTGSYAQYF
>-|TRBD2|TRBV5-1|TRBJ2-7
TGCGCCAGCAGCTTGGGTGGGACTAGCGGGAGGGACCTCTCCTACGAGCAGTACTTC
CASSLGGTSGRDLSYEQYF
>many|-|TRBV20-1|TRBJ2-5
TGCAGTGCTAGAGGTGGGGACTCCCAAGAGACCCAGTACTTC
CSARGGDSQETQYF
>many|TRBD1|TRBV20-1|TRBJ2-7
TGCAGTGCAACGGCAGGGGGCTACGAGCAGTACTTC
CSATAGGYEQYF
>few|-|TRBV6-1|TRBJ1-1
TGTGCCAGCACCCGGGGGGGGGGCGGAAATGAAGCTTTCTTT
CASTRGGGGNEAFF
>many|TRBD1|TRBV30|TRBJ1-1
TGTGCCTGGAGTCAAACAGGGGGCACTGAAGCTTTCTTT
CAWSQTGGTEAFF
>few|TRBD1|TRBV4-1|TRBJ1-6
TGCGCCAGCAGCCAAGTGGGACAGGGTTCTGTGGGGTCACCCCTCCACTTT
CASSQVGQGSVGSPLHF
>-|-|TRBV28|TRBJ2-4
TGTGCCAGCACCCCACAGTACTTC
CASTPQYF
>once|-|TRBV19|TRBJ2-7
TGTGCCAGTAGTATAATTACAGGGTCGATCTACGAGCAGTACTTC
CASSIITGSIYEQYF
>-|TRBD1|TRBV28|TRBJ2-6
TGTGCCAGCGGATATAAGACAGGGAGAGTCTCTGGGGCCAACGTCCTGACTTTC
CASGYKTGRVSGANVLTF
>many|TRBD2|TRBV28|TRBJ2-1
TGTGCCAGCAGTTTATCAGCGGGAGGGCCGTCGAATGAGCAGTTCTTC
CASSLSAGGPSNEQFF
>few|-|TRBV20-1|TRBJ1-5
TGCAGTGCTCCCCTGAGGCAGGGGATCGAGAGCAATCAGCCCCAGCATTTT
CSAPLRQGIESNQPQHF
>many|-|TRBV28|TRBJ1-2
TGTGCCAGCAGCGATCCCCCAGGGAACTATGGCTACACCTTC
CASSDPPGNYGYTF
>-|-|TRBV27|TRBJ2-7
TGTGCCAGCAGTTTATCGGTGGCTGGTTACGAGCAGTACTTC
CASSLSVAGYEQYF
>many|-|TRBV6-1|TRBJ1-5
TGTGCCAGCACCGGGACTACCATCGATCAGCCCCAGCATTTT
CASTGTTIDQPQHF
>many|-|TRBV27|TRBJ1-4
TGTGCCAGCAGGCCCGCAGGGTCCGGTAATGAAAAACTGTTTTTT
CASRPAGSGNEKLFF
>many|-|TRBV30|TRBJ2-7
TGTGCCTGGAGTGTACAGCGGTACGAGCAGTACTTC
CAWSVQRYEQYF
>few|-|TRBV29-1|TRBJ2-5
TGCAGCGTCCGACGTGGGATGACCGAGACCCAGTACTTC
CSVRRGMTETQYF
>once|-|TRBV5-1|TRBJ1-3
TGCGCCAGCAGCCCGAAAATCCCCTCTGGAAACACCATATATTTT
CASSPKIPSGNTIYF
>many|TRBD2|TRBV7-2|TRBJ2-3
TGTGCCAGCAGCTTCGTAGCGGGAGGGCGCACAGATACGCAGTATTTT
CASSFVAGGRTDTQYF
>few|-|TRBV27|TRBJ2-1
TGTGCCAGCAGTCCCATCGATCTTCAGGAGGTAAACAATGAGCAGTTCTTC
CASSPIDLQEVNNEQFF
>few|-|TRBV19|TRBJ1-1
TGTGCCAGTAGTATTACAACTAACACTGAAGCTTTCTTT
CASSITTNTEAFF
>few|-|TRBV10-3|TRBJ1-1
TGTGCCACTAGGGAGGACACTGAAGCTTTCTTT
CATREDTEAFF
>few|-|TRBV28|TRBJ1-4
TGTGCCAGCAGTTTATCTATCTATAATGAAAAACTGTTTTTT
CASSLSIYNEKLFF
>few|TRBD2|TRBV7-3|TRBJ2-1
TGTGCCAGCAGCCCGACTATCTCTAGCGGGGTAAACAATGAGCAGTTCTTC
CASSPTISSGVNNEQFF
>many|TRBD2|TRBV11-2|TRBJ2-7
TGTGCCAGCAGCTCCTTTAGCGGGACGACCTACGAGCAGTACTTC
CASSSFSGTTYEQYF
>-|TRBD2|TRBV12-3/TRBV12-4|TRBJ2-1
TGTGCCAGCAGTTTACGAGGCCTAGCGGGAGCCTACAATGAGCAGTTCTTC
CASSLRGLAGAYNEQFF
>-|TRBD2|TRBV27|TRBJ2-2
TGTGCCAGCAGTTCAGGACTAGGGGACCCGACCGGGGAGCTGTTTTTT
CASSSGLGDPTGELFF
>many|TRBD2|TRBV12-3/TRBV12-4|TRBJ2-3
TGTGCCATCCAGTTAGCGGGAGGGATGGTCGATACGCAGTATTTT
CAIQLAGGMVDTQYF
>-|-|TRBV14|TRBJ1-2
TGTGCCAGCAGCCAAGAGGGGTTTGCCGCCAACTATGGCTACACCTTC
CASSQEGFAANYGYTF
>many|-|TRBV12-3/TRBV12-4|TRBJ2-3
TGTGCCAGCAGTTTAAAGTACACAGATACGCAGTATTTT
CASSLKYTDTQYF
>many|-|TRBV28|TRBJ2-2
TGTGCCAGCAGCGTAGGTAGCGGGGAGCTGTTTTTT
CASSVGSGELFF
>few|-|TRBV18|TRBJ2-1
TGTGCCAGCTCACCGGCAGGGGACAATGAGCAGTTCTTC
CASSPAGDNEQFF
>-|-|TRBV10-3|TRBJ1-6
TGTGCCATCAGTGATCCGACACAGAATTCACCCCTCCACTTT
CAISDPTQNSPLHF
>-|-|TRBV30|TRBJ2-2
TGTGCCTGGAGTGTCCGCTCTACCGGGGAGCTGTTTTTT
CAWSVRSTGELFF
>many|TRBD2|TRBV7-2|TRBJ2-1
TGTGCCAGCAGCTTACCGGGACTAGCGGGTTGGGTGCAGTTCTTC
CASSLPGLAGWVQFF